Shown below are 8 T cell receptor beta chains from a single sample sequenced in a study of blood T cells in healthy people across ages. Then a second PCR, running roughly 7 to 11 cycles, was carried out with a sample-barcoded 5' primer and a J-beta primer mix. Each CDR3 protein gets one entry after TCRdb re-called the 5' RACE reads with MiXCR. Of under 1,000,000 distinct CDR3 sequences detected, 35% to 40% appear once; the ten largest clones hold 10% to 15%. Source material: blood. The receptors here all came from a man aged 18 to 29 in good health.

This clonotype has only one observation. The chain has TRBV20-1 and TRBJ1-5; a weak D match, TRBD1 (6 bases). There are 15 residues in the CDR3. CDR1 and CDR2 (germline): DFQATT, SNEGSKA (reference sequence). The DNA of the CDR3 is TGCAGCGCGACGGACAGTAGGAGTAGCAATCAGCCCCAGCATTTT. Translated: CSATDSRSSNQPQHF.

The chain is built from TRBV7-3 and TRBJ1-1; 8 nucleotides line up with TRBD1. CDR1 and CDR2 (germline): SGHTA, FQGTGA. This CDR3 comprises 14 residues. V lost 5 bases, J lost 6 bases, and 8 bases stayed unmatched. The DNA for the CDR3 is TGTGCCAGCAGCCCGGAGGGACAGGTGGCTGAAGCTTTCTTT. Its protein product is CASSPEGQVAEAFF.

This clonotype appeared many times. The CDR3: CASSLTGQQETQYF. DNA for the CDR3: TGTGCCAGCAGCTTGACAGGGCAACAAGAGACCCAGTACTTC. The chain has TRBV5-5 and TRBJ2-5, with D possibly TRBD1 on 6 matching bases. Germline loops: CDR1 SGHKS, CDR2 YYEKEE (reference sequence). Trimming cost V 1 base and J 2 bases, with 9 bases left between them. This CDR3 spans 14 amino acids.

The chain carries TRBV5-1 and TRBJ2-3, with TRBD2 matching over 7 bases. With V trimmed by 5 bases and J by 4 bases, 7 bases remained unmatched. This CDR3 spans 14 amino acids. CDR1 and CDR2 from the germline V gene are SGHRS and YFSETQ. Here the CDR3 DNA reads TGCGCCAGCAGGGCGGGGGAAGTTGCAGATACGCAGTATTTT. It specifies CASRAGEVADTQYF.

The V and J genes are TRBV5-6 and TRBJ1-1; D is uncertain. The CDR3 loop spans 13 amino acids. Trimming removed 4 bases at V and 3 bases at J, with 10 bases between. Germline assignment: CDR1 SGHDT and CDR2 YYEEEE. In DNA, the CDR3 is TGTGCCAGCAGCCTTGGGAAAGACACTGAAGCTTTCTTT. The encoded protein is CASSLGKDTEAFF.

There are a few counts of this clonotype. CDR3 nucleotides: TGTGCCAGCAGTGAAGGATCAGGACTAGCCAAAAACATTCAGTACTTC. Its translation: CASSEGSGLAKNIQYF. V gene TRBV6-1 combines with J gene TRBJ2-4; weak D call: TRBD2 (5 bases). Germline CDR1 and CDR2: MNHNS and SASEGT. Trimming pared 1 base from V and 0 bases from J, leaving 10 bases between. This CDR3 region has 16 residues.

This clonotype occurred once. With a much larger clone just one base away, this may be a read error. The CDR3 bases are TGTGTCAGCAGCTTGGCTACGGGTCTGAGCAAAAACATTCAGTACTTC. Protein: CVSSLATGLSKNIQYF. The rearrangement links TRBV5-6 to TRBJ2-4; D remains unclear. The CDR3 has 16 residues. Germline V CDR1 and CDR2: SGHDT, YYEEEE.

The genes are TRBV6-5 and TRBJ1-6; D gene uncertain. V was cut by 5 bases and J by 10 bases, with 12 bases left in between. The CDR3 consists of 13 residues. Germline values: CDR1 MNHEY, CDR2 SVGAGI. CDR3 DNA: TGTGCCAGCAGTAGGACCGTGGACTCACCCCTCCACTTT. It specifies CASSRTVDSPLHF.